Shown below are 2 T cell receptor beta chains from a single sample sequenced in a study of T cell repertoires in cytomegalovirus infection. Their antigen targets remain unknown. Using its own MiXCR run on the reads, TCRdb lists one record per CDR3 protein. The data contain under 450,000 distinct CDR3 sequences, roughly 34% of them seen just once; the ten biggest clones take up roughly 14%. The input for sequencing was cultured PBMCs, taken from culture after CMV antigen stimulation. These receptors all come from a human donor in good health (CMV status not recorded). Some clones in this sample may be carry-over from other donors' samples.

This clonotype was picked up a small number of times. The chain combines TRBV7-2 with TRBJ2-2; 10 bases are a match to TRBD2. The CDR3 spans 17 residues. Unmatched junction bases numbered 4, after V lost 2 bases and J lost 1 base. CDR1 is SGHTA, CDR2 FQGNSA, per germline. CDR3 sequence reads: CASSLRLAGVNTGELFF. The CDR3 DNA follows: TGTGCCAGCAGCTTAAGGCTAGCGGGAGTGAACACCGGGGAGCTGTTTTTT.

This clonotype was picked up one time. CDR3 nucleotides: TGCAGCGTCAAAAACTCCAACTCAAGGGGTGGCTACACCTTC. This translates into CSVKNSNSRGGYTF. The V and J genes are TRBV29-1 and TRBJ1-2, with D perhaps TRBD1 (5 bases). The V end lost 6 bases, the J end lost 7 bases, and 21 bases lay between the germline ends. The CDR3 contains 14 residues. Germline CDR1 reads SQVTM; CDR2 reads ANQGSEA. Looking up the rest from reference TRBV29-1 and TRBJ1-2 gives the full variable domain: SAVISQKPSRDICQRGTSLTIQCQVDSQVTMMFWYRQQPGQSLTLIATANQGSEATYESGFVIDKFPISRPNLTFSTLTVSNMSPEDSSIYLCSVKNSNSRGGYTFGSGTRLTVV.